This TCR beta chain stems from a study of shared clonotypes between healthy human individuals. Measured with immunoSEQ multiplex PCR; TCRdb has only the in-frame clones, and not every one. The sample holds some 360,000 clones; roughly 80% are singletons and the top ten take more than 9%. The germline V gene encodes CDR1 LNHNV and CDR2 YYDKDF (reference sequence). The V end was cut by 5 bases, the J end by 3 bases, with 13 bases between. This CDR3 region has 15 residues. This rearrangement joins TRBV15 to TRBJ1-4; TRBD1 might be the D (5 bases). The TCR originated in a man under 40 in good health. Sequencing input: memory CD4+ T cells sorted from blood. As to subset: CD45RA-negative fraction. The CDR3 loop reads CATSGTRAPNEKLFF. CDR3 DNA: TGTGCCACCAGCGGGACCAGAGCTCCTAATGAAAAACTGTTTTTT.